This paragraph covers one T cell receptor (beta chain) sequence. These data are taken from a study of Ad26.COV2.S vaccination and SARS-CoV-2 variants. Germline V CDR1 and CDR2: MNHEY, SMNVEV (reference sequence). The CDR3 length is 15 residues. The V gene end was trimmed by 2 bases and the J gene end by 2 bases; junction bases not matched to a gene: 5. Sequencing was performed with immunoSEQ multiplex PCR; in TCRdb, only in-frame clones are kept and a portion is missing. Of about 350,000 clones detected, 92% appear once; the ten largest clones hold roughly 3.9%. The chain employs TRBV27 and TRBJ1-1, with TRBD1 identical over 7 bases. The sequences come from peripheral blood, collected after recovery from COVID-19. The TCR comes from a human donor who had recovered from COVID-19. CDR3 residues: CASSLKRDSNTEAFF. The CDR3 region has the DNA TGTGCCAGCAGTTTAAAACGGGACAGCAACACTGAAGCTTTCTTT.